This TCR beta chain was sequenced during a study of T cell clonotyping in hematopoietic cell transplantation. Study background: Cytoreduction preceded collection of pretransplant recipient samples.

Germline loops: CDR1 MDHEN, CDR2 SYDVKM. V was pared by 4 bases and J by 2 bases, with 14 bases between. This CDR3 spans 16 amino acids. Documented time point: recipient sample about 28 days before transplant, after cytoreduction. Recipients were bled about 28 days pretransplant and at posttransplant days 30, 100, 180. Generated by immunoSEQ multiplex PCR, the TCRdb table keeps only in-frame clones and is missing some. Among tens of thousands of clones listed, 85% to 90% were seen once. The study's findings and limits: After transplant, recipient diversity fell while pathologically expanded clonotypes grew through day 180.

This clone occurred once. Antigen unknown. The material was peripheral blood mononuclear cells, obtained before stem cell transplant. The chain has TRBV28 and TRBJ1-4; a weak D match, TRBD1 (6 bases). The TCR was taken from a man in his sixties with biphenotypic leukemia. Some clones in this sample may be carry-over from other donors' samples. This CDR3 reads CASSYDYRVTNEKLFF. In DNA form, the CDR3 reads TGTGCCAGCAGTTACGACTACAGGGTCACTAATGAAAAACTGTTTTTT.